The 30 T cell receptor beta chains listed next were all sequenced from one sample in a study of T-cell reconstitution after alpha-beta-depleted transplantation in children. Unique molecular identifiers were incorporated into the prepared TCRbeta library. MiXCR, run by TCRdb on the PCR reads, gives a single entry per CDR3 protein. Of a few hundred thousand distinct CDR3 sequences in the sample, 25% to 30% were seen once. This sample comprised PBMCs, obtained before TCRalphabeta/CD19-depleted stem cell transplant. All receptors come from a boy in the first two years of life with Wiskott-Aldrich syndrome, due to receive a stem cell transplant.

The rearrangement links TRBV20-1 to TRBJ2-3, with D unclear. This CDR3 region has 13 residues. V was cut by 3 bases and J by 4 bases, with 11 bases left in between. Germline assignment: CDR1 DFQATT and CDR2 SNEGSKA (reference sequence). CDR3 in amino acids: CSARGRYSDTQYF. CDR3 sequence (DNA): TGCAGTGCTAGGGGTAGATATTCAGATACGCAGTATTTT.

This rearrangement joins TRBV7-6 to TRBJ1-4, with D perhaps TRBD1 (5 bases). V lost 5 bases, J lost 0 bases, and 10 bases lay in between. Germline CDR1 is SGHVS and CDR2 is FNYEAQ. There are 15 residues in the CDR3. CDR3 loop: CASSPGQATNEKLFF. CDR3 nucleotides: TGTGCCAGCAGCCCCGGACAAGCAACTAATGAAAAACTGTTTTTT.

This clonotype was seen a few times. The chain combines TRBV5-1 with TRBJ2-2; tentatively, D is TRBD1 (5 bases). CDR1 SGHRS and CDR2 YFSETQ come from the germline V gene. The CDR3 extends over 13 amino acids. The V end was cut by 0 bases, the J end by 8 bases, with 8 bases between. The CDR3 reads CASSLARGGELFF. The CDR3, as DNA: TGCGCCAGCAGCTTGGCTAGGGGAGGGGAGCTGTTTTTT.

This clonotype has a handful of counts. This chain connects TRBV4-2 to TRBJ2-7; D call uncertain. Trimming left V 0 bases short and J 0 bases short, with 9 bases between. The CDR3 covers 15 residues. Germline assignment: CDR1 LGHNA and CDR2 YNFKEQ. CDR3 sequence reads: CASSQDGRNSYEQYF. For the CDR3, the DNA is TGTGCCAGCAGCCAAGATGGACGGAACTCCTACGAGCAGTACTTC.

The chain links TRBV10-3 to TRBJ2-7; 7 bases agree with TRBD1. Losses at the gene ends were 7 bases for V and 0 bases for J; bases not matched to a gene: 9. This CDR3 is built from 15 residues. Germline CDR1 reads ENHRY; CDR2 reads SYGVKD. For the CDR3, the DNA is TGTGCCATCATCGAGGGACAGATGAGCTCCTACGAGCAGTACTTC. Its translation: CAIIEGQMSSYEQYF.

This clonotype has just one count. The chain recombines TRBV5-6 with TRBJ2-5, with D possibly TRBD1 on 5 matching bases. Trimming left V 5 bases short and J 4 bases short, with 12 bases between. Germline lookup yields CDR1 SGHDT and CDR2 YYEEEE. The CDR3 is 13 residues long. CDR3: CASRYQGGETQYF. The CDR3 DNA reads as TGTGCCAGCAGGTACCAGGGTGGAGAGACCCAGTACTTC.

This chain joins TRBV24-1 and TRBJ2-7; D is possibly TRBD2 (5 bases). This CDR3 is 13 amino acids long. Germline V gene lookup returns CDR1 KGHDR and CDR2 SFDVKD. Trimming stripped 7 bases from V and 4 bases from J, with 13 bases between. CDR3 in DNA: TGTGCCACCAGCGGACTTGGAAGATACGAGCAGTACTTC. The encoded protein is CATSGLGRYEQYF.

This clonotype has a handful of counts. V is TRBV27 and J is TRBJ2-1; D is perhaps TRBD2 (6 bases). The germline CDR1 and CDR2 sequences are MNHEY and SMNVEV (reference sequence). The V gene lost 5 bases and the J gene lost 3 bases, with 14 bases spanning the gap. The CDR3 covers 15 residues. The CDR3 bases are TGTGCCAGCAGTCTGATGACTAGGTTCTACAATGAGCAGTTCTTC. It specifies CASSLMTRFYNEQFF.

The chain recombines TRBV12-3 or TRBV12-4 with TRBJ1-5; D might be TRBD1 (6 bases). The ends were cut back, 5 bases at V and 7 bases at J, with 18 bases in the middle. CDR3 size: 15 residues. The CDR3 nucleotides are TGTGCCAGCAGTCCGACAGGTATGGGTTACCAGCCCCAGCATTTT. Protein: CASSPTGMGYQPQHF.

This clonotype showed up just a few times. The chain uses TRBV2 and TRBJ2-3; D remains ambiguous. The V and J ends lost 8 bases and 2 bases respectively, with 8 bases between them. CDR3 length equals 12 residues. Germline V gene sequence: CDR1 SNHLY, CDR2 FYNNEI. CDR3: CASQGNTDTQYF. In nucleotides, the CDR3 is TGTGCCAGCCAAGGAAACACAGATACGCAGTATTTT.

The chain has TRBV28 and TRBJ2-1; 12 bases map to TRBD2. Germline V lookup: CDR1 MDHEN, CDR2 SYDVKM. V dropped 7 bases and J dropped 5; count of bases not matched to a gene: 3. The CDR3 totals 14 residues. The CDR3 protein is CASIASGGDNEQFF. For the CDR3, the DNA is TGTGCCAGCATAGCTAGCGGGGGGGACAATGAGCAGTTCTTC.

The V gene is TRBV10-3, the J gene TRBJ2-7; 8 bases match TRBD2. The CDR3 extends over 14 amino acids. Germline lookup yields CDR1 ENHRY and CDR2 SYGVKD. V was pared by 7 bases and J by 2 bases, with 7 bases of the junction left unmatched. CDR3 bases: TGTGCCATCAAGCCGGGACTAGATCCCTACGAGCAGTACTTC. As protein: CAIKPGLDPYEQYF.

The rearrangement joins TRBV5-1 to TRBJ2-3; D not certain. From germline, CDR1 is SGHRS and CDR2 YFSETQ. V was trimmed by 1 base and J by 2 bases, leaving 8 bases between them. This CDR3 has 14 amino acids. For the CDR3, the DNA is TGCGCCAGCAGCTTGTATTGGAACACAGATACGCAGTATTTT. Encoded protein: CASSLYWNTDTQYF.

The rearrangement links TRBV6-1 to TRBJ2-1; perhaps TRBD1 as D (6 bases). Trimming removed 4 bases at V and 0 bases at J, with 10 bases between. The CDR3 totals 15 residues. The germline V gene has CDR1 MNHNS and CDR2 SASEGT. The DNA for the CDR3 is TGTGCCAGCAGTGGGGGGCCTAGCTCCTACAATGAGCAGTTCTTC. Translated: CASSGGPSSYNEQFF.

This clonotype was detected only a few times. The rearrangement uses TRBV20-1 and TRBJ1-6, with TRBD1 matching 8 bases. The germline V gene encodes CDR1 DFQATT and CDR2 SNEGSKA (reference sequence). This CDR3 region has 14 residues. Trimming cost V 5 bases and J 7 bases; bases outside gene matches: 7. CDR3 in DNA: TGCAGTGCTTGGACAGGGTCGGTGAATTCACCCCTCCACTTT. Translating gives CSAWTGSVNSPLHF.

The chain carries TRBV20-1 and TRBJ2-4, with 12 bases matching TRBD2. The CDR3 runs to 16 residues. J lost 4 bases, V lost 3 bases, and 7 bases had no gene match. Germline V gene sequence: CDR1 DFQATT, CDR2 SNEGSKA (reference sequence). The CDR3 coding sequence is TGCAGTGCTAGGACTAGCGGGAGTTCGTCAAAAAACATTCAGTACTTC. Translated: CSARTSGSSSKNIQYF.

J is TRBJ2-2 and V is TRBV12-3 or TRBV12-4; 13 nucleotides line up with TRBD2. The V gene end was trimmed by 1 base and the J gene end by 9 bases; junction bases not matched to a gene: 5. This CDR3 spans 16 amino acids. CDR3: CASSLGLAGGIRELFF. CDR3 DNA: TGTGCCAGCAGTTTAGGACTAGCGGGAGGTATCCGGGAGCTGTTTTTT.

This clonotype was counted a few times. The chain has TRBV24-1 and TRBJ2-5, with 8 nucleotides matching TRBD1. The CDR3 is 12 amino acids. Germline V lookup: CDR1 KGHDR, CDR2 SFDVKD. V trimming: 7 bases; J trimming: 4 bases; junction bases outside the gene matches: 1. CDR3 in DNA: TGTGCCACCAGGGGGACAGGAGAGACCCAGTACTTC. Amino acids: CATRGTGETQYF.

The table lists this clonotype with a few counts. V gene TRBV20-1 combines with J gene TRBJ2-5; D uncertain. This CDR3 has 12 residues. Trimming took 3 bases from V and 2 from J, leaving 7 bases between them. CDR1 is DFQATT, CDR2 SNEGSKA, per germline (reference sequence). The CDR3 protein is CSARLQQETQYF. In DNA, the CDR3 is TGCAGTGCTAGGCTGCAGCAAGAGACCCAGTACTTC.

This clonotype has just a few counts. The chain combines TRBV9 with TRBJ2-1, with D perhaps TRBD2 (6 bases). The CDR3 totals 16 residues. Between the trimmed V and J ends, which lost 0 bases and 5 bases, there was a span of 15 bases. Per the germline V gene, CDR1 is SGDLS and CDR2 is YYNGEE. The CDR3 here is CASSVEVDGGHNEQFF. In nucleotides, the CDR3 is TGTGCCAGCAGCGTAGAAGTGGATGGAGGGCACAATGAGCAGTTCTTC.

The chain carries TRBV14 and TRBJ2-1; maybe TRBD2 (5 bases). V was trimmed by 0 bases and J by 6 bases, leaving 9 bases between them. The V gene's germline CDR1 is SGHDN and CDR2 FVKESK. This CDR3 is built from 14 residues. This chain's CDR3 is CASSQDLSGNEQFF. The CDR3 nucleotides read TGTGCCAGCAGCCAAGACCTGAGCGGCAATGAGCAGTTCTTC.

The J gene is TRBJ2-1, the V gene TRBV11-2; TRBD2 matches 8 bases. This CDR3 region has 17 residues. V trimming: 5 bases; J trimming: 5 bases; junction bases outside the gene matches: 14. Germline CDR1 SGHAT, CDR2 FQNNGV. The CDR3 sequence is CASSVSSGHGGNNEQFF. In nucleotides, the CDR3 is TGTGCCAGCAGCGTCTCTAGCGGGCATGGGGGAAACAATGAGCAGTTCTTC.

The table lists this clonotype with a few counts. The chain is built from TRBV10-3 and TRBJ2-7; no firm D call. In germline, CDR1 is ENHRY, CDR2 SYGVKD. With 10 bases removed from V and 2 bases from J, the gap between germline ends came to 15 bases. This CDR3 is built from 13 residues. The CDR3 sequence is CATQSGQPYEQYF. The CDR3 nucleotides are TGTGCCACCCAGTCAGGCCAACCCTACGAGCAGTACTTC.

The chain carries TRBV5-1 and TRBJ2-1; TRBD2 is a possible D gene (5 bases). Trimming took 4 bases from V and 0 from J, leaving 20 bases between them. CDR3 length equals 18 residues. Germline CDR1 and CDR2: SGHRS and YFSETQ. The CDR3 loop reads CASSLRSPRESSYNEQFF. CDR3 DNA: TGCGCCAGCAGCCTCCGTAGTCCCCGGGAAAGCTCCTACAATGAGCAGTTCTTC.

This clonotype came up many times. The chain is built from TRBV28 and TRBJ1-5, with D tentatively TRBD1 (5 bases). CDR3 length: 14 residues. Germline CDR1 and CDR2: MDHEN and SYDVKM. V was pared by 2 bases and J by 3 bases, with 8 bases between. CDR3 DNA sequence: TGTGCCAGCAGTTTAAGGGGTCCCAATCAGCCCCAGCATTTT. As protein: CASSLRGPNQPQHF.

This clonotype was observed a few times. V usage is TRBV19 and J usage is TRBJ1-5; 7 bases are shared with TRBD1. The CDR3 runs 17 residues. V was clipped by 3 bases and J by 5 bases; unmatched bases: 13. The germline V gene has CDR1 LNHDA and CDR2 SQIVND (reference sequence). Here the CDR3 DNA reads TGTGCCAGTAGTATTGGCCGCCGGGGACAGTTTCATCAGCCCCAGCATTTT. Its protein product is CASSIGRRGQFHQPQHF.

This chain links TRBV5-8 with TRBJ2-7, with unresolved D. There are 13 residues in the CDR3. Germline V gene data show CDR1 as SGHTS and CDR2 as YDEGEE. Trimming left V 0 bases short and J 2 bases short, with 6 bases between. The DNA of the CDR3 is TGTGCCAGCAGCTTGGAAGAGCCCTACGAGCAGTACTTC. Its protein product is CASSLEEPYEQYF.

The chain couples TRBV5-5 to TRBJ2-1; possible D gene TRBD2, 5 bases. The CDR3 consists of 14 residues. CDR1 is SGHKS and CDR2 is YYEKEE in the germline V gene (reference sequence). Trimming removed 0 bases from V and 7 bases from J, with 11 bases in between. The CDR3 DNA sequence: TGTGCCAGCAGCTTGGCGGCAGCGGTGAATGAGCAGTTCTTC. This codes for CASSLAAAVNEQFF.

The rearrangement links TRBV5-1 to TRBJ2-5; D is undetermined. Germline CDR1 reads SGHRS; CDR2 reads YFSETQ. V was trimmed by 9 bases and J by 3 bases, leaving 21 bases between them. The CDR3 covers 15 residues. Here the CDR3 reads CAITKTETAEETQYF. Written as DNA, the CDR3 is TGCGCCATTACAAAAACCGAGACCGCGGAAGAGACCCAGTACTTC.

This clonotype has a handful of counts. V gene TRBV7-8 combines with J gene TRBJ2-1; 7 nucleotides agree with TRBD2. Germline loops: CDR1 SGHVS, CDR2 FQNEAQ. The junction had 15 bases not matched to a gene; V was cut back by 3 bases and J by 10 bases. CDR3 size: 16 residues. CDR3 residues: CASSFSAVAGAFEQFF. The CDR3 DNA follows: TGTGCCAGCAGCTTTTCGGCGGTGGCGGGAGCATTCGAGCAGTTCTTC.